Below, 32 T cell receptor beta chains from the same sample are listed, as sequenced in a study of blood T cell repertoires in COVID-19 (TCRdb year 2020). To prepare the library, the immunoSEQ multiplex PCR assay was applied. This is the immuneACCESS table as TCRdb keeps it, with only in-frame sequences that have V and J called. A part of the clones is gone; compared with another copy, unresolved V genes explain less than half, and the rest is unexplained. For this sample there are just over 250,000 clones; 84% appear just once. Approximately 4.3% of the sample is in the top ten clones. The specimen was PBMCs or T cells enriched from blood (not recorded which). Receptors were obtained from a man younger than 45 with acute COVID-19.

V usage is TRBV6-1 and J usage is TRBJ2-3, with 7 nucleotides matching TRBD2. The CDR3 length is 15 residues. Looked up from germline, CDR1 is MNHNS and CDR2 is SASEGT. Trimming at V came to 1 base and at J to 3 bases, leaving 4 bases not matched to a gene. CDR3 protein: CASSEGGSGTDTQYF. The CDR3 nucleotides read TGTGCCAGCAGTGAAGGCGGGAGTGGTACAGATACGCAGTATTTT.

This chain joins TRBV20-1 and TRBJ1-2; a possible D gene is TRBD1 (6 bases). CDR1 and CDR2 (germline): DFQATT, SNEGSKA (reference sequence). Trimming shortened V by 8 bases and J by 5 bases, and 9 bases separated the two germline ends. The CDR3 extends over 10 amino acids. CDR3 DNA sequence: TGCAGTCACAGGGAATATGGCTACACCTTC. Protein product: CSHREYGYTF.

This chain links TRBV12-3 or TRBV12-4 with TRBJ1-2, with D perhaps matching TRBD1 (5 bases). V was clipped by 4 bases and J by 4 bases, with 10 bases between them. This CDR3 has 13 residues. CDR3 DNA sequence: TGTGCCAGCAGTTCCGCCAGGGCCTATGGCTACACCTTC. Amino acid sequence: CASSSARAYGYTF.

This chain links TRBV3-1 (or the pseudogene TRBV3-2) with TRBJ2-5, with 11 bases matching TRBD2. This CDR3 is 14 amino acids long. Trimming took 3 bases from V and 7 from J; bases not matched to a gene: 4. Per the germline V gene, CDR1 is LGHDT and CDR2 is YNNKEL (reference sequence). This chain's CDR3 is CASSQGLADGTQYF. The DNA for the CDR3 is TGTGCCAGCAGCCAGGGACTAGCGGATGGGACCCAGTACTTC.

CDR3 DNA sequence: TGTGCCAGCGGTAGTGGTTTACGGGAAAAACTGTTTTTT. It specifies CASGSGLREKLFF. V usage is TRBV11-2 and J usage is TRBJ1-4; no clear D. The germline V and J ends were trimmed by 8 bases and 8 bases, with 15 bases remaining between them. Per germline, CDR1 SGHAT and CDR2 FQNNGV. The CDR3 runs 13 residues.

The chain uses TRBV6-6 and TRBJ1-2, with TRBD1 matching 7 bases. J was trimmed by 6 bases and V by 6 bases; bases with no gene match: 13. In germline, CDR1 is MNHNY, CDR2 SVGAGI (reference sequence). The CDR3 has 15 amino acids. The CDR3 here is CASSHHPGGMDGYTF. Written as DNA, the CDR3 is TGTGCCAGCAGCCATCATCCAGGGGGTATGGATGGCTACACCTTC.

The gene calls are TRBV28 and TRBJ1-1; 10 positions match TRBD1. CDR3 size: 16 residues. V dropped 2 bases and J dropped 4; count of bases not matched to a gene: 7. The V gene's germline CDR1 is MDHEN and CDR2 SYDVKM. The CDR3 bases are TGTGCCAGCAGTTTAGGAGTAGGGACAGGGGTCACTGAAGCTTTCTTT. Translation gives CASSLGVGTGVTEAFF.

V is TRBV9 and J is TRBJ1-2; D is perhaps TRBD1 (5 bases). Looked up from germline, CDR1 is SGDLS and CDR2 is YYNGEE. V was cut by 3 bases and J by 8 bases, with 14 bases left in between. CDR3 length: 13 amino acids. CDR3 sequence reads: CASSAQASDGYTF. The CDR3 DNA reads as TGTGCCAGCAGCGCACAGGCGTCCGACGGCTACACCTTC.

CDR3 residues: CASSSPGRGNQPQHF. The CDR3 DNA follows: TGTGCCAGCAGTTCCCCTGGTCGGGGCAATCAGCCCCAGCATTTT. The chain uses TRBV6-5 and TRBJ1-5, with D unclear. Trimming took 4 bases from V and 2 from J, leaving 12 bases between them. This CDR3 has 15 residues. CDR1 MNHEY and CDR2 SVGAGI come from the germline V gene.

The chain joins TRBV14 to TRBJ1-1; D not certain. CDR3 length: 14 amino acids. Trimming removed 4 bases from V and 7 bases from J, with 16 bases in between. Germline V gene data show CDR1 as SGHDN and CDR2 as FVKESK. As DNA, the CDR3 is TGTGCCAGCAGCCCTCAGGAGGGAAAGGGTGAAGCTTTCTTT. This codes for CASSPQEGKGEAFF.

This chain connects TRBV5-1 to TRBJ2-1; no clear D. The germline gives CDR1 SGHRS, CDR2 YFSETQ. This CDR3 has 17 residues. Trimming left V 2 bases short and J 8 bases short, with 23 bases between. The chain's CDR3 is CASSLRGRTTPWDEQFF. DNA of the CDR3: TGCGCCAGCAGCTTAAGAGGTCGAACTACACCGTGGGATGAGCAGTTCTTC.

This CDR3 is CASSLPPGRGSTDTQYF. CDR3 DNA: TGTGCCAGCAGCTTGCCTCCCGGTCGGGGGAGCACAGATACGCAGTATTTT. The chain recombines TRBV5-4 with TRBJ2-3; TRBD2 is a possible D gene (6 bases). CDR3 length: 17 residues. V was trimmed by 1 base and J by 0 bases, leaving 15 bases between them. Germline CDR1 is SGHNT and CDR2 is YYREEE (reference sequence). Filled out from reference TRBV5-4 and TRBJ2-3, the complete variable domain reads ETGVTQSPTHLIKTRGQQVTLRCSSQSGHNTVSWYQQALGQGPQFIFQYYREEENGRGNFPPRFSGLQFPNYSSELNVNALELDDSALYLCASSLPPGRGSTDTQYFGPGTRLTVL.

The rearrangement joins TRBV20-1 to TRBJ1-1, with a possible D match to TRBD1 (5 bases). The CDR3 is made up of 14 amino acids. The V end lost 3 bases, the J end lost 1 base, and 12 bases lay between the germline ends. The germline V gene encodes CDR1 DFQATT and CDR2 SNEGSKA (reference sequence). The chain's CDR3 is CSASRAGANTEAFF. CDR3 in DNA: TGCAGTGCTAGTCGGGCTGGGGCGAACACTGAAGCTTTCTTT.

The rearrangement links TRBV6-2 or TRBV6-3 to TRBJ1-1; the D is unclear. The CDR3 sequence is 13 residues long. The germline V gene encodes CDR1 MNHEY and CDR2 SVGEGT. Trimming pared 1 base from V and 7 bases from J, leaving 10 bases between. The DNA for the CDR3 is TGTGCCAGCAGTTACTTTTACGGGGATGAAGCTTTCTTT. Amino acids: CASSYFYGDEAFF.

The chain joins TRBV28 to TRBJ2-1; TRBD2 agrees at 7 bases. V lost 6 bases to trimming and J lost 3 bases; unmatched junction nucleotides: 14. Germline values: CDR1 MDHEN, CDR2 SYDVKM. This CDR3 comprises 17 residues. This chain's CDR3 is CASSPGGPGGFYNEQFF. CDR3 sequence (DNA): TGTGCCAGCAGCCCGGGGGGACCCGGGGGATTCTACAATGAGCAGTTCTTC.

The V gene is TRBV28, the J gene TRBJ2-3, with 8 bases that match TRBD2. Germline values: CDR1 MDHEN, CDR2 SYDVKM. Trimming at V came to 7 bases and at J to 0 bases, leaving 3 bases not matched to a gene. The CDR3 has 14 amino acids. CDR3 in DNA: TGTGCCAGCACGGGGGGGCATAGCACAGATACGCAGTATTTT. This encodes CASTGGHSTDTQYF. The variable domain in full, completed from reference TRBV28 and TRBJ2-3, reads DVKVTQSSRYLVKRTGEKVFLECVQDMDHENMFWYRQDPGLGLRLIYFSYDVKMKEKGDIPEGYSVSREKKERFSLILESASTNQTSMYLCASTGGHSTDTQYFGPGTRLTVL.

The chain combines TRBV7-9 with TRBJ1-2; maybe TRBD1 (6 bases). The V end was cut by 2 bases, the J end by 5 bases, with 12 bases between. This CDR3 region has 14 residues. Germline V gene sequence: CDR1 SEHNR, CDR2 FQNEAQ (reference sequence). The CDR3 nucleotides read TGTGCCAGCAGCTTAATGACAGGCACTTATGGCTACACCTTC. It codes for CASSLMTGTYGYTF.

V usage is TRBV3-1 (or the pseudogene TRBV3-2) and J usage is TRBJ1-1, with a possible D match to TRBD1 (6 bases). This CDR3 comprises 15 residues. Germline V gene data show CDR1 as LGHDT and CDR2 as YNNKEL (reference sequence). Trimming took off 1 base at V and 1 base at J, with 10 bases between the two ends. In DNA, the CDR3 is TGTGCCAGCAGCCAAGGGGGGCGTGAGAACACTGAAGCTTTCTTT. This sequence encodes CASSQGGRENTEAFF.

The V call is TRBV5-5, the J call TRBJ2-7; no reliable D call. Trimming removed 5 bases from V and 0 bases from J, with 3 bases in between. This CDR3 is built from 11 residues. CDR1 is SGHKS, CDR2 YYEKEE, per germline (reference sequence). CDR3 nucleotides: TGTGCCAGCAGTAGCTCCTACGAGCAGTACGTC. This translates into CASSSSYEQYV.

The chain uses TRBV5-1 and TRBJ2-5, with 8 bases matching TRBD2. Germline assignment: CDR1 SGHRS and CDR2 YFSETQ. Trimming took 4 bases from V and 5 from J; bases not matched to a gene: 13. The CDR3 totals 16 residues. The CDR3 protein is CASSPGRGGGPETQYF. The CDR3 DNA follows: TGCGCCAGCAGCCCCGGGAGGGGCGGGGGACCGGAGACCCAGTACTTC. The whole variable domain, remainder taken from reference TRBV5-1 and TRBJ2-5, is KAGVTQTPRYLIKTRGQQVTLSCSPISGHRSVSWYQQTPGQGLQFLFEYFSETQRNKGNFPGRFSGRQFSNSRSEMNVSTLELGDSALYLCASSPGRGGGPETQYFGPGTRLLVL.

This chain uses TRBV19 with TRBJ1-5; weak D call: TRBD1 (5 bases). The germline V gene encodes CDR1 LNHDA and CDR2 SQIVND (reference sequence). V was shortened by 3 bases and J by 7 bases, with 7 bases between the two germline ends. This CDR3 comprises 12 residues. The CDR3 nucleotides are TGTGCCAGTAGTATTGGGGCCCAGCCCCAGCATTTT. Protein product: CASSIGAQPQHF. The full variable domain, its missing parts supplied by reference TRBV19 and TRBJ1-5, is DGGITQSPKYLFRKEGQNVTLSCEQNLNHDAMYWYRQDPGQGLRLIYYSQIVNDFQKGDIAEGYSVSREKKESFPLTVTSAQKNPTAFYLCASSIGAQPQHFGDGTRLSIL.

This chain connects TRBV5-4 to TRBJ1-1; D gene unclear. V lost 3 bases and J 4 bases, leaving 13 bases between the germline ends. CDR1 and CDR2 (germline): SGHNT, YYREEE (reference sequence). CDR3 length equals 14 residues. The CDR3 is CASSSRETGTEAFF. CDR3 bases: TGTGCCAGCAGCTCCCGTGAGACGGGCACTGAAGCTTTCTTT. Supplemented by reference TRBV5-4 and TRBJ1-1, the full variable domain reads ETGVTQSPTHLIKTRGQQVTLRCSSQSGHNTVSWYQQALGQGPQFIFQYYREEENGRGNFPPRFSGLQFPNYSSELNVNALELDDSALYLCASSSRETGTEAFFGQGTRLTVV.

The chain carries TRBV3-1 (or the pseudogene TRBV3-2) and TRBJ1-1; D remains ambiguous. The CDR3 spans 14 residues. V dropped 1 base and J dropped 11 bases, with 17 bases sitting between them. Germline V gene data show CDR1 as LGHDT and CDR2 as YNNKEL (reference sequence). The CDR3 DNA sequence: TGTGCCAGCAGCCAAGGCGGCCCACTCCCTTCGGCTTTCTTT. This translates into CASSQGGPLPSAFF.

The chain uses TRBV11-2 and TRBJ1-4; 11 bases agree with TRBD1. This CDR3 contains 15 residues. The V segment lost 5 bases and the J segment 11 bases; nucleotides outside the gene matches: 10. CDR1 and CDR2 from the germline V gene are SGHAT and FQNNGV. This chain's CDR3 is CASSPLGQGAGKLFF. As DNA, the CDR3 is TGTGCCAGCAGCCCTCTTGGACAGGGGGCTGGGAAACTGTTTTTT.

This clone was counted a single time. The chain employs TRBV5-1 and TRBJ1-4; no clear D gene. The CDR3 runs to 15 residues. V was pared by 1 base and J by 4 bases, with 11 bases between. In germline, CDR1 is SGHRS, CDR2 YFSETQ. CDR3 sequence: CASSLLWGDNEKLFF. CDR3 DNA sequence: TGCGCCAGCAGCTTGTTGTGGGGAGATAATGAAAAACTGTTTTTT.

The chain recombines TRBV12-5 with TRBJ2-1; 8 nucleotides align to TRBD2. V trimming: 6 bases; J trimming: 9 bases; junction bases outside the gene matches: 10. This CDR3 spans 14 amino acids. CDR1 LGHNT and CDR2 FRNRAP come from the germline V gene. The CDR3 sequence is CASGPAGAGSEQFF. In DNA form, the CDR3 reads TGTGCTAGTGGCCCAGCGGGGGCAGGGAGTGAGCAGTTCTTC.

The V and J genes are TRBV11-2 and TRBJ1-3, with 9 bases lining up with TRBD1. The junction had 2 bases not matched to a gene; V was cut back by 3 bases and J by 11 bases. Germline V gene sequence: CDR1 SGHAT, CDR2 FQNNGV. The CDR3 spans 12 residues. CDR3 sequence (DNA): TGTGCCAGCAGCTTGGGACAGGGACCCATATATTTT. Its translation: CASSLGQGPIYF.

The chain recombines TRBV6-6 with TRBJ1-2, with 7 positions matching TRBD1. CDR1 is MNHNY and CDR2 is SVGAGI in the germline V gene (reference sequence). This CDR3 has 14 residues. Trimming at V came to 8 bases and at J to 4 bases, leaving 10 bases not matched to a gene. CDR3 sequence (DNA): TGTGCCAGCTGGAATAGGGACAGCTTCTATGGCTACACCTTC. Its translation: CASWNRDSFYGYTF.

This rearrangement joins TRBV6-5 to TRBJ2-1; 7 positions match TRBD1. CDR1 and CDR2 (germline): MNHEY, SVGAGI. With V trimmed by 6 bases and J by 7 bases, 12 bases remained unmatched. This CDR3 comprises 15 residues. CDR3 residues: CASSPEAAGGNEQFF. The CDR3 DNA sequence: TGTGCCAGCAGCCCCGAAGCGGCAGGGGGAAATGAGCAGTTCTTC.

The chain couples TRBV29-1 to TRBJ1-2; TRBD1 aligns across 9 bases. This CDR3 has 14 amino acids. Germline CDR1 reads SQVTM; CDR2 reads ANQGSEA. V shed 7 bases, J shed 4 bases, and the junction held 10 bases outside the gene matches. CDR3 nucleotides: TGCAGCGCCCGGACAGGGGACGGACGCTATGGCTACACCTTC. It encodes CSARTGDGRYGYTF.

The chain is built from TRBV19 and TRBJ2-1; TRBD1 matches at 10 bases. The germline V gene encodes CDR1 LNHDA and CDR2 SQIVND (reference sequence). Unmatched junction bases numbered 7, after V lost 6 bases and J lost 8 bases. There are 14 residues in the CDR3. The CDR3 nucleotides are TGTGCCAGTAGCGCGACAGGGGGCGCGGATGAGCAGTTCTTC. It translates to CASSATGGADEQFF. The variable domain in full, completed from reference TRBV19 and TRBJ2-1, reads DGGITQSPKYLFRKEGQNVTLSCEQNLNHDAMYWYRQDPGQGLRLIYYSQIVNDFQKGDIAEGYSVSREKKESFPLTVTSAQKNPTAFYLCASSATGGADEQFFGPGTRLTVL.

The gene calls are TRBV6-5 and TRBJ1-5; D ambiguous. The germline V and J ends were trimmed by 8 bases and 6 bases, with 20 bases remaining between them. The length of the CDR3 is 15 residues. Germline-derived CDR1 and CDR2 are MNHEY and SVGAGI. CDR3: CASSRREIAGQPQHF. In DNA, the CDR3 is TGTGCCAGCTCCCGACGGGAAATAGCGGGTCAGCCCCAGCATTTT.